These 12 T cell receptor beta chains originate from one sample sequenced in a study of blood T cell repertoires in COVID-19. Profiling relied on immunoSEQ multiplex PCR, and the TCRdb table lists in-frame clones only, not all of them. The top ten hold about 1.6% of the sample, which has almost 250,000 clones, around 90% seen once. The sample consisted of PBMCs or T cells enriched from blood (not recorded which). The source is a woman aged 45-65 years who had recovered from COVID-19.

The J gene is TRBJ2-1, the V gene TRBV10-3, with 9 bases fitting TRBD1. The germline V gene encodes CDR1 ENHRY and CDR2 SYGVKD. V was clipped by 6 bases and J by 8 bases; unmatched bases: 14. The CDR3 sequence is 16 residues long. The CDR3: CAISVSGQGGIDEQFF. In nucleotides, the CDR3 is TGTGCCATCAGCGTTTCGGGACAGGGTGGAATCGATGAGCAGTTCTTC.

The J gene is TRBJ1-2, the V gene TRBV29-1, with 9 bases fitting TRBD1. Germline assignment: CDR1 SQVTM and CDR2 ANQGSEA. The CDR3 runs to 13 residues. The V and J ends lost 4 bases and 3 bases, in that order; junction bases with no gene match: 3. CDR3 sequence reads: CSVVGQGDYGYTF. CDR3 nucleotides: TGCAGCGTTGTGGGACAGGGAGACTATGGCTACACCTTC.

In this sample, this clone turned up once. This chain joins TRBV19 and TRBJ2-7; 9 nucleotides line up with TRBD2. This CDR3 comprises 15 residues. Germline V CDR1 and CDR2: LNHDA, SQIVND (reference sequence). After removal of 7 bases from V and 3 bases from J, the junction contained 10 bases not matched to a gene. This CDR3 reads CASNPKAGGNYEQYF. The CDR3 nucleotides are TGTGCCAGTAACCCCAAAGCGGGAGGAAACTACGAGCAGTACTTC.

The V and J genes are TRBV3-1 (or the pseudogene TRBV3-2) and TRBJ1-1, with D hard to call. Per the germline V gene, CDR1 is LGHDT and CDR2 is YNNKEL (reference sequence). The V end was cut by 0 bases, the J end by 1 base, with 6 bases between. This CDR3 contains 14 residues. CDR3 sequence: CASSQEAGNTEAFF. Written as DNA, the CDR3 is TGTGCCAGCAGCCAAGAAGCGGGGAACACTGAAGCTTTCTTT.

The CDR3 DNA reads as TGTGCCAGCAGTGAACAGGGAAGGAATGAGCAGTTCTTC. Amino acids: CASSEQGRNEQFF. This rearrangement joins TRBV2 to TRBJ2-1; weak D call: TRBD1 (5 bases). V was cut by 2 bases and J by 7 bases, with 9 bases left in between. The CDR3 extends over 13 amino acids. CDR1 SNHLY and CDR2 FYNNEI come from the germline V gene.

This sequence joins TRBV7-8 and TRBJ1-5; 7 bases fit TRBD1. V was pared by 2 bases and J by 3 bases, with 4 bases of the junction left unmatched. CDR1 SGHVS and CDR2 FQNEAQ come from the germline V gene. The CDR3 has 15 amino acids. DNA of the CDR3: TGTGCCAGCAGCTTATCAGGGACAGACAATCAGCCCCAGCATTTT. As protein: CASSLSGTDNQPQHF.

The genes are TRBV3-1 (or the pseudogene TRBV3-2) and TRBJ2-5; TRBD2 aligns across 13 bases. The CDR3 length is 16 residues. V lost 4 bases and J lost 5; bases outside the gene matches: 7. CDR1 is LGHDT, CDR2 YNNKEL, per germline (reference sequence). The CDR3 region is CASSLGLAGLGETQYF. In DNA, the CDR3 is TGTGCCAGCAGCCTGGGACTAGCGGGACTGGGGGAGACCCAGTACTTC.

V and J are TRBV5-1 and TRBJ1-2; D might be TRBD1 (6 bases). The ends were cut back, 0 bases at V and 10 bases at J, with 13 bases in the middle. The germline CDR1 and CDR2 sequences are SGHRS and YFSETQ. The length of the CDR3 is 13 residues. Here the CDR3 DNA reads TGCGCCAGCAGCTTGGGTTCCGGGACAATCTACACCTTC. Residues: CASSLGSGTIYTF.

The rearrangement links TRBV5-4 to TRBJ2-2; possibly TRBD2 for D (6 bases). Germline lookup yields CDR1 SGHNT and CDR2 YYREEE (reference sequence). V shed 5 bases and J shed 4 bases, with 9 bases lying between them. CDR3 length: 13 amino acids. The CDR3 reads CASRPSATGELFF. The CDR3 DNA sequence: TGTGCCAGCAGGCCTAGCGCCACCGGGGAGCTGTTTTTT.

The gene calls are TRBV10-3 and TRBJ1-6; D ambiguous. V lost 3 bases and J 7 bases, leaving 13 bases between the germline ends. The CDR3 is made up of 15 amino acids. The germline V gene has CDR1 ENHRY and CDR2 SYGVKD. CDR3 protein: CAISDNPGANSPLHF. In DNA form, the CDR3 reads TGTGCCATCAGTGACAACCCAGGTGCAAATTCACCCCTCCACTTT.

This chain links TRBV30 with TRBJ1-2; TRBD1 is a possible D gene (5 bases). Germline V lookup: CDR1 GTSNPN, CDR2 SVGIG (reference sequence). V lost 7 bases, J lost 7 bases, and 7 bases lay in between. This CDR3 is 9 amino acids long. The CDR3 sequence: CAFDSGYTF. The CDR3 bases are TGTGCCTTTGACAGTGGCTACACCTTC. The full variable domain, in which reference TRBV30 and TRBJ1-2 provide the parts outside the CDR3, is SQTIHQWPATLVQPVGSPLSLECTVEGTSNPNLYWYRQAAGRGLQLLFYSVGIGQISSEVPQNLSASRPQDRQFILSSKKLLLSDSGFYLCAFDSGYTFGSGTRLTVV.

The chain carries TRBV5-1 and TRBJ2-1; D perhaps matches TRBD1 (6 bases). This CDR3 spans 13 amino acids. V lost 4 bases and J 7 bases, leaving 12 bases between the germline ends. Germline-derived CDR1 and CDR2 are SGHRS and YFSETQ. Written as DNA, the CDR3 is TGCGCCAGCAGCGGGGACACCTTTAATGAGCAGTTCTTC. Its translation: CASSGDTFNEQFF.